Listed below are T cell receptor beta chains from one sample, sequenced in a study of blood T cell repertoires in COVID-19. Libraries were prepared by immunoSEQ multiplex PCR; TCRdb keeps only in-frame clonotypes and omits some of them. The top ten clones hold approximately 10% of a sample with 25,000 to 30,000 clones, about 88% of them seen once. Material: peripheral blood. All receptors derive from a human donor in a cohort sampled during active COVID-19. The CDR3 runs from the conserved cysteine through the conserved F or W. Fields, in order: CDR3 protein, CDR3 DNA, D gene, V gene, clone size, J gene. The D gene is left open where the match is weak. Size is omitted from some rows. Given values are once, few, many or a class for expanded clones.

CDR3: CASSGGGAPGELFF; DNA: TGTGCCAGCTCCGGCGGGGGGGCTCCCGGGGAGCTGTTTTTT; D: TRBD2; V: TRBV6-5; size: .; J: TRBJ2-2
CDR3: CAIPDEDRGHQRGSYNEQFF; DNA: TGCGCCATCCCAGATGAGGACAGGGGGCATCAGCGGGGGAGTTACAATGAGCAGTTCTTC; D: TRBD1; V: TRBV10-1; size: .; J: TRBJ2-1
CDR3: CASSTKDRGWDQPQHF; DNA: TGCGCCAGCAGTACTAAGGACAGGGGCTGGGATCAGCCCCAGCATTTT; D: TRBD1; V: TRBV10-2; size: .; J: TRBJ1-5
CDR3: CASSEEASGGANEQFF; DNA: TGTGCCAGCAGTGAAGAGGCTAGCGGGGGGGCGAATGAGCAGTTCTTC; D: TRBD2; V: TRBV6-4; size: .; J: TRBJ2-1
CDR3: CASSGVRTGEIDEQFF; DNA: TGTGCCAGCAGTGGGGTAAGGACAGGGGAGATCGATGAGCAGTTCTTC; D: TRBD1; V: TRBV2; size: .; J: TRBJ2-1
CDR3: CASSSRGGPLHF; DNA: TGTGCCAGCAGTTCAAGGGGAGGACCCCTCCACTTT; D: .; V: TRBV7-3; size: .; J: TRBJ1-6
CDR3: CASSFSQGRQETQYF; DNA: TGCGCCAGCAGCTTTTCACAGGGAAGGCAAGAGACCCAGTACTTC; D: .; V: TRBV5-1; size: .; J: TRBJ2-5
CDR3: CASSSPGLAGVQETQYF; DNA: TGCGCCAGCAGCTCACCGGGACTAGCGGGGGTCCAAGAGACCCAGTACTTC; D: TRBD2; V: TRBV5-1; size: once; J: TRBJ2-5
CDR3: CATSIGGETQYF; DNA: TGTGCCACCAGCATAGGGGGAGAGACCCAGTACTTC; D: .; V: TRBV15; size: .; J: TRBJ2-5
CDR3: CASSPGDLNTEAFF; DNA: TGTGCCAGCTCACCGGGCGACCTGAACACTGAAGCTTTCTTT; D: .; V: TRBV18; size: .; J: TRBJ1-1
CDR3: CASSSGTGSYEQYF; DNA: TGTGCCAGCAGCTCTGGCACAGGGAGCTACGAGCAGTACTTC; D: .; V: TRBV11-3; size: .; J: TRBJ2-7
CDR3: CASSQAPDRENTGELFF; DNA: TGTGCCAGCAGCCAAGCACCCGACAGGGAGAACACCGGGGAGCTGTTTTTT; D: TRBD1; V: TRBV4-2; size: .; J: TRBJ2-2
CDR3: CASSSPGEGYTF; DNA: TGTGCCAGCAGTTCCCCAGGGGAGGGCTACACCTTC; D: .; V: TRBV6-5; size: .; J: TRBJ1-2
CDR3: CASSEPPGAGRGGPNEQFF; DNA: TGTGCCAGCAGTGAGCCCCCGGGCGCGGGGCGGGGGGGCCCCAATGAGCAGTTCTTC; D: TRBD2; V: TRBV6-1; size: .; J: TRBJ2-1
CDR3: CASSATVNTEAFF; DNA: TGTGCCAGCAGTGCGACAGTGAACACTGAAGCTTTCTTT; D: .; V: TRBV27; size: .; J: TRBJ1-1
CDR3: CATSGTSGDARDTQYF; DNA: TGTGCCACCAGCGGGACTAGCGGGGATGCCAGAGATACGCAGTATTTT; D: TRBD2; V: TRBV24-1; size: .; J: TRBJ2-3
CDR3: CASSLRDTGDTIYF; DNA: TGTGCCAGCAGCTTGCGGGACACCGGCGACACCATATATTTT; D: .; V: TRBV5-4; size: .; J: TRBJ1-3
CDR3: CASSTRGQGFSPLHF; DNA: TGTGCCAGTAGTACGCGGGGACAGGGTTTTTCACCCCTCCACTTT; D: TRBD1; V: TRBV19; size: .; J: TRBJ1-6
CDR3: CASSETGGTREAGDTQYF; DNA: TGTGCCAGCAGCGAGACGGGGGGAACGAGGGAAGCGGGAGATACGCAGTATTTT; D: TRBD2; V: TRBV9; size: once; J: TRBJ2-3
CDR3: CASSKSVIKDRGNYNEQFF; DNA: TGTGCCAGCAGCAAAAGTGTAATCAAGGACAGGGGGAACTACAATGAGCAGTTCTTC; D: .; V: TRBV21-1; size: .; J: TRBJ2-1
CDR3: CASSSPSGGQNIQYF; DNA: TGTGCCAGCAGTTCACCTAGCGGGGGCCAAAACATTCAGTACTTC; D: TRBD2; V: TRBV28; size: .; J: TRBJ2-4
CDR3: CASTTAEDTQYF; DNA: TGTGCCAGCACCACTGCGGAGGATACGCAGTATTTT; D: .; V: TRBV7-8; size: few; J: TRBJ2-3
CDR3: CASSLAGGGSYNEQFF; DNA: TGTGCCAGCAGCTTAGCTGGGGGGGGCTCCTACAATGAGCAGTTCTTC; D: TRBD2; V: TRBV13; size: .; J: TRBJ2-1
CDR3: CASSGLADTQYF; DNA: TGTGCCAGCAGCGGACTAGCAGATACGCAGTATTTT; D: TRBD2; V: TRBV5-6; size: .; J: TRBJ2-3
CDR3: CASSLRWLGQLGGYTF; DNA: TGTGCCAGCAGCTTAAGGTGGTTGGGACAGTTGGGGGGCTACACCTTC; D: TRBD1; V: TRBV7-8; size: .; J: TRBJ1-2
CDR3: CASSEETMSRGSPLHF; DNA: TGTGCCAGCAGTGAAGAAACAATGAGCAGGGGGTCACCCCTCCACTTT; D: TRBD1; V: TRBV6-1; size: once; J: TRBJ1-6
CDR3: CASRLSSGNTIYF; DNA: TGTGCCAGCAGACTAAGCTCTGGAAACACCATATATTTT; D: .; V: TRBV7-6; size: .; J: TRBJ1-3
CDR3: CASSLGGQVNTGELFF; DNA: TGTGCCAGCAGCTTGGGGGGACAGGTGAACACCGGGGAGCTGTTTTTT; D: TRBD1; V: TRBV5-4; size: .; J: TRBJ2-2
CDR3: CASSLDSTYSYEQYF; DNA: TGTGCCAGCAGCTTAGACAGCACCTACTCCTACGAGCAGTACTTC; D: .; V: TRBV7-6; size: .; J: TRBJ2-7
CDR3: CASRPRGTPGSPLHF; DNA: TGTGCCAGCAGGCCTCGGGGGACTCCCGGTTCACCCCTCCACTTT; D: .; V: TRBV6-5; size: .; J: TRBJ1-6
CDR3: CASSLGGRGYYNEQFF; DNA: TGTGCCAGCAGCTTAGGAGGGCGGGGGTACTACAATGAGCAGTTCTTC; D: TRBD2; V: TRBV7-8; size: .; J: TRBJ2-1
CDR3: CASSQRGLGGGSSDTQYF; DNA: TGTGCCAGCAGCCAACGGGGACTCGGGGGGGGTAGTTCAGATACGCAGTATTTT; D: TRBD2; V: TRBV3-1/TRBV3-2; size: .; J: TRBJ2-3
CDR3: CASSRDYSSTDTQYF; DNA: TGTGCCAGCAGCCGGGACTATTCTAGCACAGATACGCAGTATTTT; D: TRBD2; V: TRBV7-2; size: .; J: TRBJ2-3
CDR3: CASSTDSGSPLHF; DNA: TGTGCCAGCAGCACAGACTCGGGGTCACCCCTCCACTTT; D: .; V: TRBV7-2; size: once; J: TRBJ1-6
CDR3: CASSLGQGVDTQYF; DNA: TGCGCCAGCAGCTTAGGACAGGGGGTAGATACGCAGTATTTT; D: TRBD1; V: TRBV5-1; size: .; J: TRBJ2-3
CDR3: CASSQEPGDEKLFF; DNA: TGTGCCAGCAGCCAAGAGCCAGGGGATGAAAAACTGTTTTTT; D: .; V: TRBV4-2; size: .; J: TRBJ1-4
CDR3: CASSQERTGADTIYF; DNA: TGTGCCAGCAGCCAAGAGCGGACAGGGGCGGACACCATATATTTT; D: TRBD1; V: TRBV4-2; size: .; J: TRBJ1-3
CDR3: CASSRGTTRTDTQYF; DNA: TGTGCCAGCTCGCGCGGAACAACCCGCACAGATACGCAGTATTTT; D: .; V: TRBV18; size: .; J: TRBJ2-3
CDR3: CASSIWQGTEAFF; DNA: TGTGCCAGTAGTATTTGGCAGGGAACTGAAGCTTTCTTT; D: .; V: TRBV19; size: few; J: TRBJ1-1
CDR3: CASSLANSGNTIYF; DNA: TGTGCCAGCAGTTTAGCGAACTCTGGAAACACCATATATTTT; D: .; V: TRBV28; size: .; J: TRBJ1-3
CDR3: CASRRGDRGLNEQFF; DNA: TGTGCCAGCAGAAGAGGGGACAGGGGGCTCAATGAGCAGTTCTTC; D: TRBD1; V: TRBV6-5; size: .; J: TRBJ2-1
CDR3: CASSAISPYLYEQYF; DNA: TGTGCCAGCAGTGCTATATCGCCCTACCTTTACGAGCAGTACTTC; D: .; V: TRBV6-6; size: .; J: TRBJ2-7
CDR3: CSASPRGQGTDTQYF; DNA: TGCAGTGCGAGTCCCAGGGGGCAGGGCACAGATACGCAGTATTTT; D: TRBD1; V: TRBV20-1; size: .; J: TRBJ2-3
CDR3: CASSPDRGGNQPQHF; DNA: TGTGCCAGCAGCCCCGACAGGGGTGGCAATCAGCCCCAGCATTTT; D: TRBD1; V: TRBV6-2/TRBV6-3; size: .; J: TRBJ1-5
CDR3: CASSLWQGSTDTQYF; DNA: TGTGCCAGCAGCTTGTGGCAGGGGAGTACAGATACGCAGTATTTT; D: .; V: TRBV5-6; size: once; J: TRBJ2-3
CDR3: CASSVGEGGRFNEQFF; DNA: TGTGCCAGCAGCGTAGGTGAGGGGGGGCGTTTTAATGAGCAGTTCTTC; D: .; V: TRBV9; size: .; J: TRBJ2-1
CDR3: CAISAGPGGGNQPQHF; DNA: TGTGCCATCAGTGCCGGGCCAGGGGGTGGGAATCAGCCCCAGCATTTT; D: TRBD1; V: TRBV10-3; size: .; J: TRBJ1-5
CDR3: CAITRTGAPYGYTF; DNA: TGTGCCATCACACGGACAGGGGCTCCCTATGGCTACACCTTC; D: TRBD1; V: TRBV6-5; size: .; J: TRBJ1-2
CDR3: CASSVSVGWGNSPLHF; DNA: TGTGCCAGCAGCGTCTCAGTGGGATGGGGCAATTCACCCCTCCACTTT; D: .; V: TRBV5-6; size: .; J: TRBJ1-6
CDR3: CASRNSGGAAVEQFF; DNA: TGTGCCAGCAGAAATAGCGGGGGGGCGGCGGTTGAGCAGTTCTTC; D: TRBD2; V: TRBV11-2; size: .; J: TRBJ2-1
CDR3: CASSPNSPHQPQHF; DNA: TGTGCCAGCAGTCCTAACAGCCCCCATCAGCCCCAGCATTTT; D: .; V: TRBV7-2; size: few; J: TRBJ1-5
CDR3: CATSRGGMNTEAFF; DNA: TGTGCCACCAGCAGAGGGGGCATGAACACTGAAGCTTTCTTT; D: .; V: TRBV15; size: once; J: TRBJ1-1